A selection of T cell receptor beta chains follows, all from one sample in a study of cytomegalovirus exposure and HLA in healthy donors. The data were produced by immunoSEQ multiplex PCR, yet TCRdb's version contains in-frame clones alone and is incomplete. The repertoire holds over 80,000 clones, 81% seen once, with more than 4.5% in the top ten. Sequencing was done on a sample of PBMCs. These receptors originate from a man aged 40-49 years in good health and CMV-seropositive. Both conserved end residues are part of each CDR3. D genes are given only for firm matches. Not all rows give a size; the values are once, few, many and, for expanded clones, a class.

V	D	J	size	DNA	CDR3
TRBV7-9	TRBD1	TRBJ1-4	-	TGTGCCAGCAGCTCGACAGGGGGATTTGAAAAACTGTTTTTT	CASSSTGGFEKLFF
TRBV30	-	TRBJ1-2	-	TGTGCCTGGAGTATGGACGGGATCTATGGCTACACCTTC	CAWSMDGIYGYTF
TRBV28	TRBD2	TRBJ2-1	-	TGTGCCAGCAGTTCTGGACTAGCGTCAGTCTACAATGAGCAGTTCTTC	CASSSGLASVYNEQFF
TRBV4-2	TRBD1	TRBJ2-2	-	TGTGCCAGCAGCCAAGAGGGGGGACAGGGTACCACCGGGGAGCTGTTTTTT	CASSQEGGQGTTGELFF
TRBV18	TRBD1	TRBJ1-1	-	TGTGCCAGCTCACCGGGCTCAGGGGGGAACACTGAAGCTTTCTTT	CASSPGSGGNTEAFF
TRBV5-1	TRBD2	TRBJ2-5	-	TGCGCCAGCCGACCGGGGGGGGCCCAAGAGACCCAGTACTTC	CASRPGGAQETQYF
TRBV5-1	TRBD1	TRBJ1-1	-	TGCGCCAGCAGCTTGGGACAGGGGACCACTGAAGCTTTCTTT	CASSLGQGTTEAFF
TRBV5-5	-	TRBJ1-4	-	TGTGCCAGCAGCTATAGACAGGTCTCTAATGAAAAACTGTTTTTT	CASSYRQVSNEKLFF
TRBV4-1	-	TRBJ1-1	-	TGCGCCAGCAGCCAAGGGCAGTTTGGTACTGAAGCTTTCTTT	CASSQGQFGTEAFF
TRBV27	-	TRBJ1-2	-	TGTGCCAGCAGGGACTACCTTTCGGGTGTCGGATATGGCTACACCTTC	CASRDYLSGVGYGYTF
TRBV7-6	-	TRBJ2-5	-	TGTGCCAGCAGCTTATTTGGAGGGGTAGAGACCCAGTACTTC	CASSLFGGVETQYF
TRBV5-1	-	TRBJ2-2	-	TGCGCCAGCAGCCTGACAGGGAACACCGGGGAGCTGTTTTTT	CASSLTGNTGELFF
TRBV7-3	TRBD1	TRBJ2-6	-	TGTGCCAGCAGCTGGGGCGGGACAGGGTCCTCTGGGGCCAACGTCCTGACTTTC	CASSWGGTGSSGANVLTF
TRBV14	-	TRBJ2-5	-	TGTGCCAGCAGCCAAGGGGCTACCCAGTACTTC	CASSQGATQYF
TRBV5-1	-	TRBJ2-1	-	TGCGCCAGCAGCCTTTGGACCAGCGGCCACAATGAGCAGTTCTTC	CASSLWTSGHNEQFF
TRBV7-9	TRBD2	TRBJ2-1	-	TGTTCCAGCAGCGACCCGACTAGCGGGGGGCTCTCGAATGAGCAGTTCTTC	CSSSDPTSGGLSNEQFF
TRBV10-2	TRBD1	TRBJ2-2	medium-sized	TGCGCCAGCAGTCTTTCAGGGGGCGTGGGCACCGGGGAGCTGTTTTTT	CASSLSGGVGTGELFF
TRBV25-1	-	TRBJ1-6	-	TGTGCCAGCAGTGTACATAGGGGTCGGGATTCACCCCTCCACTTT	CASSVHRGRDSPLHF
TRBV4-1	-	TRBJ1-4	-	TGCGCCAGTTCGGTGGGCAGGGTGGGCGAAAAACTGTTTTTT	CASSVGRVGEKLFF
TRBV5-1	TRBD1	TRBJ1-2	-	TGCGCCAGCAGCCCGGCCGGGACAGCTGTCTACACCTTC	CASSPAGTAVYTF
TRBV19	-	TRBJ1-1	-	TGTGCCACGAACCCGGACAGTATGAACACTGAAGCTTTCTTT	CATNPDSMNTEAFF
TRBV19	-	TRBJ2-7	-	TGTGCCAGTAGTATCCTAGGGAAGGGGGCCTACGAGCAGTACTTC	CASSILGKGAYEQYF
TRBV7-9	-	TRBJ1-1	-	TGTGCCAGCAGCTTAAGGAAGGAGGGCACTGAAGCTTTCTTT	CASSLRKEGTEAFF
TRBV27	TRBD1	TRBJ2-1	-	TGTGCCAGCAGTTTTCCGGGACAGGTAAACAATGAGCAGTTCTTC	CASSFPGQVNNEQFF
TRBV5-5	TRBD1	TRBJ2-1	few	TGTGCCAGCAGCTTACAGGGGGTTTCCTACAATGAGCAGTTCTTC	CASSLQGVSYNEQFF
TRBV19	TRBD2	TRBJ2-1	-	TGTGCCAGTAGCGACCCCGGGACTAGCGGGGGACTTTACAATGAGCAGTTCTTC	CASSDPGTSGGLYNEQFF
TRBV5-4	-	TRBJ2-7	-	TGTGCCAGCAGCTACAGGTCCTCCTACGAGCAGTACTTC	CASSYRSSYEQYF
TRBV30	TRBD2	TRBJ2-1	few	TGTGCCTGGAGTCCACTAGCGGGAGGTGGCAATGAGCAGTTCTTC	CAWSPLAGGGNEQFF
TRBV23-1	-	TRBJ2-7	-	TGCGCCAGCAGTCAATCCCCTATGGGCGCGAGCTCCTACGAGCAGTACTTC	CASSQSPMGASSYEQYF
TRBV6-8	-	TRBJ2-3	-	TGTGCCAGCAGTTACGGTATAGGAGAAGATACGCAGTATTTT	CASSYGIGEDTQYF
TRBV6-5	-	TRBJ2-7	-	TGTGCCAGCAGTTACGATGGACAGCGCTTATCCTACGAGCAGTACTTC	CASSYDGQRLSYEQYF
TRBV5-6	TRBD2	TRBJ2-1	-	TGTGCCAGCAGCTCGGGACTAGTTTCATACAATGAGCAGTTCTTC	CASSSGLVSYNEQFF
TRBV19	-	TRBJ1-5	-	TGTGCCAGTAGTAGGATCGACAGCCCGCCCCAGCATTTT	CASSRIDSPPQHF
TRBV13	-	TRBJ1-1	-	TGTGCCAGCTGTCCTGGGGGCAGGGACACTGAAGCTTTCTTT	CASCPGGRDTEAFF
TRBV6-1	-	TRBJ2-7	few	TGTGCCAGCAGACGGAGCTCCTACGAGCAGTACTTC	CASRRSSYEQYF
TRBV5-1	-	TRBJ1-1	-	TGCGCCAGCAGGGTTGGCGGGGCCATCGTGAACACTGAAGCTTTCTTT	CASRVGGAIVNTEAFF
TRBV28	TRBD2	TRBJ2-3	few	TGTGCCAGCATGGAAGCGGGAAGGACAGATACGCAGTATTTT	CASMEAGRTDTQYF
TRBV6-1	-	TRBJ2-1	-	TGTGCCAGCAGAACAGGCGGGAATGATGAGCAGTTCTTC	CASRTGGNDEQFF
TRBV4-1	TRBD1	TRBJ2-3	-	TGCGCCAGCAGCCGGGGACAGGTCAACACTCCAGATACGCAGTATTTT	CASSRGQVNTPDTQYF
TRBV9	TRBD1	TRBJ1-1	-	TGTGCCAGCAGCGTGGGACAGTGGATGGGGAACACTGAAGCTTTCTTT	CASSVGQWMGNTEAFF
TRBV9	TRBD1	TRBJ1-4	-	TGTGCCAGCAGCCCATCGACAGGGGCTAATGAAAAACTGTTTTTT	CASSPSTGANEKLFF
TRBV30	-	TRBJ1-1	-	TGTGCCTGGAGTACAGTGGGGGCAGAGGCTTTCTTT	CAWSTVGAEAFF
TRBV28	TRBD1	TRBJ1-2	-	TGTGCCAGCAGTTTAGGGACAGATTATGGCTACACCTTC	CASSLGTDYGYTF
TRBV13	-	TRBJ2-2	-	TGTGCCAGCAGCCCCGCGTGGAGCACCGGGGAGCTGTTTTTT	CASSPAWSTGELFF
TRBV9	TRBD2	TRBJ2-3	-	TGTGCCAGCAGCGTAGTCAGCCAGGGAGGGGGCACAGATACGCAGTATTTT	CASSVVSQGGGTDTQYF
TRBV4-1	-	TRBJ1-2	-	TGCGCCAGCAGCCAAGTGGGCATATACGGCTACACCTTC	CASSQVGIYGYTF
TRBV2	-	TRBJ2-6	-	TGTGCCAGCAGTTTGGACAGTCCTGGGGCCAACGTCCTGACTTTC	CASSLDSPGANVLTF